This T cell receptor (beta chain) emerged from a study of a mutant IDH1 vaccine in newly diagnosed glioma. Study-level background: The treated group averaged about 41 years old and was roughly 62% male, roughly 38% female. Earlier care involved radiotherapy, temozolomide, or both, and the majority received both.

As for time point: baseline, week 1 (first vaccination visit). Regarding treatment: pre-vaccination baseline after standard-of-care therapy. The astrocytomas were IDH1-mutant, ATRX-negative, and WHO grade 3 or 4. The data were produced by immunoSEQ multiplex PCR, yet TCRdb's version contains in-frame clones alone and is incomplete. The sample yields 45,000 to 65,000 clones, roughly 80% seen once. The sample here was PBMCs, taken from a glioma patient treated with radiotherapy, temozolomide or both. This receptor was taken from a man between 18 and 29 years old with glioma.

CDR3 sequence: CASSLIGLASYEQYF. The CDR3 nucleotides are TGCGCCAGCAGCTTGATTGGGTTGGCTTCCTACGAGCAGTACTTC. The rearrangement links TRBV5-1 to TRBJ2-7; unclear D gene. The CDR3 is 15 amino acids. V gave up 1 base and J gave up 1 base, with 12 bases separating them. The germline CDR1 and CDR2 sequences are SGHRS and YFSETQ.